One and the same sample provided the 2 T cell receptor beta chains below, sequenced in a study of graft-versus-host responses after intestinal transplantation. Assay: immunoSEQ multiplex PCR; the TCRdb copy retains only in-frame clones and omits some. The profile shows more than 70,000 clones, 85% to 95% of them singletons. These TCRs' antigens remain unknown. This specimen consisted of unstimulated CD8+ T cells sorted from spleen or lymph node cells, obtained before transplant. Receptors originate from a human donor who was the organ donor for an intestinal transplant.

This chain uses TRBV5-1 with TRBJ2-1; D is uncertain. Germline CDR1 and CDR2: SGHRS and YFSETQ. This CDR3 has 11 residues. V lost 2 bases to trimming and J lost 5 bases, with 2 bases between them. The CDR3 protein is CASSFDNEQFF. As DNA, the CDR3 is TGCGCCAGCAGCTTCGACAATGAGCAGTTCTTC.

This chain links TRBV7-9 with TRBJ1-2; TRBD1 might be the D (5 bases). The length of the CDR3 is 13 residues. The germline gives CDR1 SEHNR, CDR2 FQNEAQ (reference sequence). The ends were cut back, 5 bases at V and 2 bases at J, with 9 bases in the middle. In nucleotides, the CDR3 is TGTGCCAGCAGCCCCCCAGGGAACTATGGCTACACCTTC. This codes for CASSPPGNYGYTF.